A single sample gave rise to the 3 T cell receptor beta chains below, sequenced in a study of T cells in tumors after PD-1 blockade. Repertoires were generated with immunoSEQ multiplex PCR, while TCRdb's copy carries only in-frame clones and drops some. The sample gives tens of thousands of clones, approximately 79% of which show up once; approximately 16% is in the top ten. Specimen: PBMCs, collected before anti-PD-1 treatment. All receptors come from a human donor with basal cell carcinoma.

The chain links TRBV7-9 to TRBJ1-2, with D possibly being TRBD1 (6 bases). In germline, CDR1 is SEHNR, CDR2 FQNEAQ (reference sequence). The CDR3 totals 12 residues. Trimming shortened V by 5 bases and J by 7 bases, and 11 bases separated the two germline ends. The CDR3 protein is CASSPGTSGYTF. As DNA, the CDR3 is TGTGCCAGCAGCCCAGGGACAAGTGGCTACACCTTC. The whole variable domain, remainder taken from reference TRBV7-9 and TRBJ1-2, is DTGVSQNPRHKITKRGQNVTFRCDPISEHNRLYWYRQTLGQGPEFLTYFQNEAQLEKSRLLSDRFSAERPKGSFSTLEIQRTEQGDSAMYLCASSPGTSGYTFGSGTRLTVV.

This clone came up a few times. Other DNA sequences of this sample code for an identical CDR3. This chain joins TRBV15 and TRBJ1-5, with D unclear. This CDR3 has 15 residues. V lost 0 bases, J lost 1 base, and 7 bases lay in between. Germline CDR1 and CDR2: LNHNV and YYDKDF (reference sequence). In nucleotides, the CDR3 is TGTGCCACCAGCAGAGATAAAGGGAGCAATCAGCCCCAGCATTTT. Amino acids: CATSRDKGSNQPQHF. The variable domain in full, completed from reference TRBV15 and TRBJ1-5, reads DAMVIQNPRYQVTQFGKPVTLSCSQTLNHNVMYWYQQKSSQAPKLLFHYYDKDFNNEADTPDNFQSRRPNTSFCFLDIRSPGLGDTAMYLCATSRDKGSNQPQHFGDGTRLSIL.

This rearrangement joins TRBV21-1 to TRBJ2-1; the table's D call TRBD2 went unverified against the DNA. TRBV21-1 is flagged as a pseudogene. The CDR3 is made up of 18 amino acids. The CDR3 here is CASSNTSGRTPLRNEQFF. Written as DNA, the CDR3 is TGTGCCAGCAGCAATACTAGCGGGAGGACCCCGCTACGCAATGAGCAGTTCTTC.